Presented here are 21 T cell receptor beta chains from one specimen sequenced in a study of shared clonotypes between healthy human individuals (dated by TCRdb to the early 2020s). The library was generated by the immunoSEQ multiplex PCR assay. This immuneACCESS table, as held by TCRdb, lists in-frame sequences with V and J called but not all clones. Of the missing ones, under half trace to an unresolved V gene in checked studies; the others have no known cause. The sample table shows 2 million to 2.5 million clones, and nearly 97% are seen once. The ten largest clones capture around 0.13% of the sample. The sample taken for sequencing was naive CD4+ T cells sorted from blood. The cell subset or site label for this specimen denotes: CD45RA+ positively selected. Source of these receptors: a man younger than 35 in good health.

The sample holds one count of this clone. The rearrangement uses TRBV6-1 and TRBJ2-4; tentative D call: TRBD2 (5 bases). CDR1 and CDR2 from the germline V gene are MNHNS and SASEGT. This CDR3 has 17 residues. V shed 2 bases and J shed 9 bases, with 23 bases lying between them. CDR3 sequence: CASSEREPYPTLVIQYF. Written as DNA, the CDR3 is TGTGCCAGCAGTGAAAGGGAGCCATACCCCACCCTGGTCATTCAGTACTTC.

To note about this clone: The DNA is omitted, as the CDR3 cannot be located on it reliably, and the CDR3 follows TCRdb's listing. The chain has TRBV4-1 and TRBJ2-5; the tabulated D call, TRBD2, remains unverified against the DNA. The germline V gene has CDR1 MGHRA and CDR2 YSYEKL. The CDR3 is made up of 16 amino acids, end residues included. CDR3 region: CASSQEFGSGGETQYF.

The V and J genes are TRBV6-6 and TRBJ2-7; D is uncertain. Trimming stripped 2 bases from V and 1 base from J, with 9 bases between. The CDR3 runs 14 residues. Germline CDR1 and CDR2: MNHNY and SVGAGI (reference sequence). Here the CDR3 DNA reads TGTGCCAGCAGTTACGGGCGTTTATCCTACGAGCAGTACTTC. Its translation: CASSYGRLSYEQYF.

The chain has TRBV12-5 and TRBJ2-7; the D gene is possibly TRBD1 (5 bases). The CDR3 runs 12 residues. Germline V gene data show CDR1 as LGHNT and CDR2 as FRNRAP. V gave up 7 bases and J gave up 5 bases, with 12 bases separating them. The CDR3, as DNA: TGTGCTAGTGCCCAGGGTCGGGACGAGCAGTACTTC. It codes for CASAQGRDEQYF. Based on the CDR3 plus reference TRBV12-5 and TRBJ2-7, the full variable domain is DARVTQTPRHKVTEMGQEVTMRCQPILGHNTVFWYRQTMMQGLELLAYFRNRAPLDDSGMPKDRFSAEMPDATLATLKIQPSEPRDSAVYFCASAQGRDEQYFGPGTRLTVT.

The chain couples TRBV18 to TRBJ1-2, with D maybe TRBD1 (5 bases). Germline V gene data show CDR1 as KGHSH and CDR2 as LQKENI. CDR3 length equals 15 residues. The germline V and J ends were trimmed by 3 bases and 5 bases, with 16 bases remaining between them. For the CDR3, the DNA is TGTGCCAGCTCACCCCGAGGGGACCGAGAATATGGCTACACCTTC. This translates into CASSPRGDREYGYTF.

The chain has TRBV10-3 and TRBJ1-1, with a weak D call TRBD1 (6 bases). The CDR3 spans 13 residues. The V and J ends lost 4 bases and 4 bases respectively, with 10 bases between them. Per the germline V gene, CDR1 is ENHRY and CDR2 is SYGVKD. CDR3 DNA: TGTGCCATCAGTGCGGGGGCAGGCACTGAAGCTTTCTTT. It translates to CAISAGAGTEAFF.

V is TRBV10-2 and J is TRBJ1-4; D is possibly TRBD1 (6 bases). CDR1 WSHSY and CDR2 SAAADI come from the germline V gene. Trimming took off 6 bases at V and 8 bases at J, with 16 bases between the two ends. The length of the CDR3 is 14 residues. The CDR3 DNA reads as TGCGCCAGCAGGCTAGGGGGGTCTGGAGAAAAACTGTTTTTT. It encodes CASRLGGSGEKLFF.

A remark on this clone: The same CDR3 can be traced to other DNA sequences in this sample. CDR3 in amino acids: CASSSFSYEQYF. In DNA, the CDR3 is TGTGCCAGCAGCTCGTTCTCCTACGAGCAGTACTTC. The chain carries TRBV7-2 and TRBJ2-7, with no clear D. Germline V gene data show CDR1 as SGHTA and CDR2 as FQGNSA. Trimming stripped 4 bases from V and 0 bases from J, with 4 bases between. The CDR3 runs 12 residues.

CDR3 loop: CATTARRPKNTEAFF. The CDR3 DNA is TGTGCCACCACGGCCCGGAGGCCGAAGAACACTGAAGCTTTCTTT. V gene TRBV6-5 combines with J gene TRBJ1-1; D call uncertain. The length of the CDR3 is 15 residues. Germline assignment: CDR1 MNHEY and CDR2 SVGAGI. V lost 10 bases and J 1 base, leaving 19 bases between the germline ends.

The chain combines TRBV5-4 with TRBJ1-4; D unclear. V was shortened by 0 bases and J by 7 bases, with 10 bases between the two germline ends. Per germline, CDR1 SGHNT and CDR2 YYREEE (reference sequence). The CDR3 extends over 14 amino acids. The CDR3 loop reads CASSLGPRPEKLFF. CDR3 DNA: TGTGCCAGCAGCTTGGGTCCCAGGCCTGAAAAACTGTTTTTT.

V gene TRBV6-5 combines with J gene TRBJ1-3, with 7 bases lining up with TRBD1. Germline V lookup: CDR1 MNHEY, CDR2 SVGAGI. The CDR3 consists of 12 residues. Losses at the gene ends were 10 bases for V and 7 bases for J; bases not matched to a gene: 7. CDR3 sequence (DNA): TGTGCCACCCAGGGGGGGCCTAACACCATATATTTT. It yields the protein CATQGGPNTIYF.

The DNA of the CDR3 is TGCGCCAGCAGCTTGGAGGACAGGGGCGGGTCACCCCTCCACTTT. It codes for CASSLEDRGGSPLHF. The rearrangement uses TRBV5-1 and TRBJ1-6; 9 bases line up with TRBD1. Trimming cost V 0 bases and J 10 bases; bases outside gene matches: 5. CDR1 SGHRS and CDR2 YFSETQ come from the germline V gene. The CDR3 extends over 15 amino acids.

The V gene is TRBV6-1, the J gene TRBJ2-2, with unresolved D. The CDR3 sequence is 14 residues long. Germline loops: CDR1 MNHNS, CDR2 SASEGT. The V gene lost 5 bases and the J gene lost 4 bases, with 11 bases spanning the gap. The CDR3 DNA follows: TGTGCCAGCAGTAAGGAGCCTTTCACCGGGGAGCTGTTTTTT. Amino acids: CASSKEPFTGELFF.

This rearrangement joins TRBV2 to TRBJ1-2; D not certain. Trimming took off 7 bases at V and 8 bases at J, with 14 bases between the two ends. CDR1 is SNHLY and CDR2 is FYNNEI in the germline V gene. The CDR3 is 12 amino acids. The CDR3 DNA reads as TGTGCCAGCAACTCAGAAGCGTCCGGCTACACCTTC. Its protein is CASNSEASGYTF.

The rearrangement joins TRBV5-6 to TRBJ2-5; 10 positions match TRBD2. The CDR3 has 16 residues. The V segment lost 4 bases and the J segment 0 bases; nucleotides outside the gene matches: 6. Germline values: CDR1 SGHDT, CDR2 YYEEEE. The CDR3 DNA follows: TGTGCCAGCAGCCCCCTAGCGGGAGTTTACCAAGAGACCCAGTACTTC. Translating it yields CASSPLAGVYQETQYF. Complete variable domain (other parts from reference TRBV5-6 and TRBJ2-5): DAGVTQSPTHLIKTRGQQVTLRCSPKSGHDTVSWYQQALGQGPQFIFQYYEEEERQRGNFPDRFSGHQFPNYSSELNVNALLLGDSALYLCASSPLAGVYQETQYFGPGTRLLVL.

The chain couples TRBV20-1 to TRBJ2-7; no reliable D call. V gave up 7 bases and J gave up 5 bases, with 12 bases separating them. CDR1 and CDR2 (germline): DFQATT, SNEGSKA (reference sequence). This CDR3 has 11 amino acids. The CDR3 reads CSGTDGDEQYF. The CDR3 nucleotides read TGCAGTGGCACGGACGGTGACGAGCAGTACTTC.

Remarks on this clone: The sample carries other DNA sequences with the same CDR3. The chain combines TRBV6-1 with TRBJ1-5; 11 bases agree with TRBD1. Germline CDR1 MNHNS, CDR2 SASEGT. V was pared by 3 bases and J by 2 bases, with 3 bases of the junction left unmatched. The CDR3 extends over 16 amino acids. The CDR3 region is CASSEGTGGGNQPQHF. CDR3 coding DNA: TGTGCCAGCAGTGAGGGGACAGGGGGAGGCAATCAGCCCCAGCATTTT.

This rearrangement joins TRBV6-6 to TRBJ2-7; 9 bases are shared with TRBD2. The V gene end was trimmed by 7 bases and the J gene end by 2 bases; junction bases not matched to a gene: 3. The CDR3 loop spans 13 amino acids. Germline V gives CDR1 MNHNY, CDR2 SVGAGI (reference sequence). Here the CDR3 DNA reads TGTGCCAGCACCAGCGGGAGGACCTACGAGCAGTACTTC. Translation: CASTSGRTYEQYF.

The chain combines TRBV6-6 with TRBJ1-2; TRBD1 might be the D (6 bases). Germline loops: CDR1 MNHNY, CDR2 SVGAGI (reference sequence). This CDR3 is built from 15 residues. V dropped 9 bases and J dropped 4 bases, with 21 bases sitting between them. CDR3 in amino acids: CASYNAQGRGYGYTF. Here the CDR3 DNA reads TGTGCCAGTTACAATGCACAGGGTAGGGGCTATGGCTACACCTTC.

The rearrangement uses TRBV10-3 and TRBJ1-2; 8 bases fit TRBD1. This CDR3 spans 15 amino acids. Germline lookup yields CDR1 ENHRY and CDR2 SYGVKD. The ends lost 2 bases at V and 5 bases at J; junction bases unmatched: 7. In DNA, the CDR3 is TGTGCCATCAGTGAGGCGGACAGGGTTCGGTATGGCTACACCTTC. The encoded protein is CAISEADRVRYGYTF.

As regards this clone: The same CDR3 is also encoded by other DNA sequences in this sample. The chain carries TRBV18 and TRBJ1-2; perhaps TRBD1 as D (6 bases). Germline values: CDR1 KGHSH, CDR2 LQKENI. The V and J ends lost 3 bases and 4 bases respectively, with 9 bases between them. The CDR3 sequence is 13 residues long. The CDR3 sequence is CASSPDRSYGYTF. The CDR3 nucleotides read TGTGCCAGCTCACCCGACAGGAGCTATGGCTACACCTTC.